Listed here is a single TCR beta chain. These data come from a study of T cells in tumors after PD-1 blockade. There are 16 residues in the CDR3. Libraries were prepared by immunoSEQ multiplex PCR; TCRdb keeps only in-frame clonotypes and omits some of them. The sample includes 14,000 to 15,000 clones, over 75% of them seen just once. This TCR derives from a human donor with basal cell carcinoma. The V gene is TRBV12-2, the J gene TRBJ2-5; the table names TRBD2, a call not compared with the DNA. TRBV12-2 is a recognized pseudogene. The source was PBMCs, collected after anti-PD-1 treatment. CDR3 DNA sequence: TGTGCAAGTCGCTTAGCTGGGACTTTCACCGGGGAGACCCAGTACTTC. Translation gives CASRLAGTFTGETQYF.